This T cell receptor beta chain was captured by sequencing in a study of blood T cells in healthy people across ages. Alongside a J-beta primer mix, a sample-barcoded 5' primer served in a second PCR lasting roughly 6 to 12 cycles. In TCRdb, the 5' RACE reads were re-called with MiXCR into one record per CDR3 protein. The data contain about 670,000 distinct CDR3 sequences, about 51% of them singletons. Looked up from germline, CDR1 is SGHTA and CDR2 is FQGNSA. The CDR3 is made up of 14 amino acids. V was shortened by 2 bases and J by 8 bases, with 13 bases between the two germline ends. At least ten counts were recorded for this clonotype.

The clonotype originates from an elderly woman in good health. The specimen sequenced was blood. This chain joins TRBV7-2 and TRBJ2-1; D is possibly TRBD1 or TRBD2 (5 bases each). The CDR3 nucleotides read TGTGCCAGCAGCTTAAAGCCCGGGGCTGATGAGCAGTTCTTC. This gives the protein CASSLKPGADEQFF.